The rows below give T cell receptor beta chains drawn from one sample of a study of OX40 agonist ivuxolimab in advanced cancers. Measured with immunoSEQ multiplex PCR; TCRdb has only the in-frame clones, and not every one. Of 65,000 to 80,000 clones in the sample, roughly 80% were seen once. Source: CD4+ or CD8+ T cells sorted from blood, taken in a trial of the OX40 agonist ivuxolimab. The receptors originated from an adult with an advanced solid tumor such as melanoma, head and neck, liver or kidney cancer. CDR3s include the opening cysteine and the closing phenylalanine or tryptophan. The D gene is left open where the match is weak. Size tells how often a clone was seen (once, few, many) or the class of an expanded clone, and some rows leave it out.

>TRBD2|TRBV4-3|TRBJ2-3|.
CASSQEGIVGGPSPSTDTQYF
TGCGCCAGCAGCCAAGAAGGAATTGTGGGAGGGCCCTCCCCTAGCACAGATACGCAGTATTTT
>TRBD1|TRBV4-3|TRBJ1-4|.
CASSQEGGLGEKLFF
TGCGCCAGCAGCCAAGAAGGGGGCCTGGGTGAAAAACTGTTTTTT
>TRBD2|TRBV5-4|TRBJ2-5|.
CASSVGGSQETQYF
TGTGCCAGCAGCGTGGGAGGGTCACAAGAGACCCAGTACTTC
>.|TRBV27|TRBJ1-4|.
CASSFLQGGNEKLFF
TGTGCCAGCAGTTTCCTCCAGGGTGGGAATGAAAAACTGTTTTTT
>.|TRBV6-6|TRBJ1-2|.
CASSGVGGLHYGYTF
TGTGCCAGCAGTGGGGTAGGAGGGCTCCACTATGGCTACACCTTC
>TRBD1|TRBV29-1|TRBJ2-1|.
CSAGKPGQEEYEQFF
TGCAGCGCCGGCAAGCCGGGACAGGAGGAGTATGAGCAGTTCTTC
>.|TRBV4-1|TRBJ2-4|.
CASSSLESYIQYF
TGCGCCAGCAGCTCCTTGGAAAGTTACATTCAGTACTTC
>.|TRBV15|TRBJ2-2|.
CATSRSRDTAGELFF
TGTGCCACCAGCAGGTCCCGGGACACGGCCGGGGAGCTGTTTTTT
>.|TRBV19|TRBJ1-2|few
CASCKGVYGGYTF
TGTGCCAGTTGTAAGGGGGTATATGGTGGCTACACCTTC
>.|TRBV7-2|TRBJ1-2|.
CASSWLGGYTF
TGTGCCAGCAGCTGGCTCGGGGGCTACACCTTC
>.|TRBV6-5|TRBJ2-6|few
CASSNTGSGANVLTF
TGTGCCAGCAGTAATACAGGGTCTGGGGCCAACGTCCTGACTTTC
>TRBD2|TRBV11-2|TRBJ2-4|once
CASRLAGEAKNIQYF
TGTGCCAGCAGACTGGCGGGGGAGGCCAAAAACATTCAGTACTTC
>TRBD1|TRBV15|TRBJ2-7|.
CATSRDRGNYEQYF
TGTGCCACCAGCAGGGACAGGGGAAACTACGAGCAGTACTTC
>.|TRBV9|TRBJ2-2|.
CASSVASANTGELFF
TGTGCCAGCAGCGTAGCTTCAGCGAACACCGGGGAGCTGTTTTTT
>.|TRBV9|TRBJ2-2|.
CASSQEGGSRELFF
TGTGCCAGCAGCCAAGAAGGCGGTAGTAGGGAGCTGTTTTTT
>.|TRBV2|TRBJ1-1|.
CASSEGWGDTEAFF
TGTGCCAGCAGTGAAGGTTGGGGGGACACTGAAGCTTTCTTT
>TRBD2|TRBV10-3|TRBJ2-2|.
CAISESAGLAANTGELFF
TGTGCCATCAGTGAGTCGGCTGGACTAGCGGCGAACACCGGGGAGCTGTTTTTT
>TRBD1|TRBV10-3|TRBJ1-2|.
CAIGEDRVVLYGYTF
TGTGCCATCGGGGAGGACAGGGTGGTCCTCTATGGCTACACCTTC
>TRBD1|TRBV19|TRBJ1-6|.
CASTSKTGGDNSPLHF
TGTGCCAGTACCTCAAAAACAGGGGGCGACAATTCACCCCTCCACTTT
>.|TRBV6-5|TRBJ1-2|.
CASSVEGGGYTF
TGTGCCAGCAGTGTAGAGGGAGGGGGCTACACCTTC
>.|TRBV7-9|TRBJ1-2|.
CASSSQGRYGYTF
TGTGCCAGCAGTAGCCAGGGGAGGTATGGCTACACCTTC
>.|TRBV2|TRBJ2-3|.
CASRRTRQTDTQYF
TGTGCCAGCAGGAGGACCCGGCAAACAGATACGCAGTATTTT
>TRBD2|TRBV28|TRBJ2-7|.
CASSSSGRAPPSYEQYF
TGTGCCAGCTCATCTAGCGGGAGGGCCCCCCCCTCCTACGAGCAGTACTTC
>TRBD1|TRBV5-1|TRBJ1-4|.
CASRSWTGAREKLFF
TGCGCCAGCAGAAGCTGGACAGGGGCTCGAGAAAAACTGTTTTTT
>.|TRBV9|TRBJ2-1|.
CASSPHRDLGEQFF
TGTGCCAGCAGCCCACACCGGGACCTCGGTGAGCAGTTCTTC
>TRBD1|TRBV28|TRBJ1-5|.
CASSSSGQGAWSNQPQHF
TGTGCCAGCAGCTCCTCAGGACAGGGGGCCTGGAGCAATCAGCCCCAGCATTTT
>TRBD2|TRBV7-3|TRBJ2-3|.
CASSQPGLAEGVNTQYF
TGTGCCAGCAGCCAACCGGGACTAGCGGAGGGGGTAAATACGCAGTATTTT
>.|TRBV30|TRBJ1-1|.
CAWRSWTEAFF
TGTGCCTGGAGATCGTGGACTGAAGCTTTCTTT
>.|TRBV10-1|TRBJ2-1|.
CASSYRIDNEQFF
TGCGCCAGCAGTTACAGGATAGACAATGAGCAGTTCTTC
>TRBD1|TRBV27|TRBJ2-2|.
CASSLGALQGSNTGELFF
TGTGCCAGCAGTCTAGGAGCCTTACAGGGGTCGAACACCGGGGAGCTGTTTTTT
>.|TRBV2|TRBJ1-1|once
CASTGDGTEAFF
TGTGCCAGCACGGGGGATGGGACTGAAGCTTTCTTT
>.|TRBV4-3|TRBJ2-1|.
CASSQVFVEGLYNEQFF
TGCGCCAGCAGCCAGGTTTTTGTGGAGGGCCTCTACAATGAGCAGTTCTTC
>TRBD2|TRBV29-1|TRBJ2-1|.
CSVAGKAGVPYNEQFF
TGCAGCGTTGCTGGTAAGGCGGGAGTACCCTACAATGAGCAGTTCTTC
>.|TRBV6-4|TRBJ1-2|.
CASSDSSLGNYGYTF
TGTGCCAGCAGTGACTCGAGCCTGGGCAACTATGGCTACACCTTC
>.|TRBV28|TRBJ2-1|few
CASITGLAASYNEQFF
TGTGCCAGCATCACTGGGCTGGCAGCCTCCTACAATGAGCAGTTCTTC
>.|TRBV11-2|TRBJ2-7|.
CASSLGTDASYEQYF
TGTGCCAGCAGCTTAGGGACAGACGCCTCCTACGAGCAGTACTTC